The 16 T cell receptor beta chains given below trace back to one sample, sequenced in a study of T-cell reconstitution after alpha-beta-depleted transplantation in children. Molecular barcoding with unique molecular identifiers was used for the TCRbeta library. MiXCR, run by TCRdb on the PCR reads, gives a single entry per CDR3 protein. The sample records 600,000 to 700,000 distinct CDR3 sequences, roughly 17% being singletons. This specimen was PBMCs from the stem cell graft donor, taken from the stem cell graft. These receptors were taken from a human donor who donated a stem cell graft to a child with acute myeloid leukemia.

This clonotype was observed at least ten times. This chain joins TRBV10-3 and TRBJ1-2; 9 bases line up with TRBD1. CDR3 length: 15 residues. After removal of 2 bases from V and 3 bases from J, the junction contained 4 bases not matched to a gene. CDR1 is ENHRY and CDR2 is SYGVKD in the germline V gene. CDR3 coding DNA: TGTGCCATCAGTGAGATGGGACAGGGTCACTATGGCTACACCTTC. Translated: CAISEMGQGHYGYTF.

The CDR3 loop is CASSLQSRQIYGYTF. CDR3 DNA: TGTGCCAGCAGCTTACAAAGCCGGCAGATCTATGGCTACACCTTC. The chain uses TRBV7-2 and TRBJ1-2; no reliable D call. V lost 2 bases and J lost 4, with 14 bases in between. This CDR3 region has 15 residues. Germline loops: CDR1 SGHTA, CDR2 FQGNSA.

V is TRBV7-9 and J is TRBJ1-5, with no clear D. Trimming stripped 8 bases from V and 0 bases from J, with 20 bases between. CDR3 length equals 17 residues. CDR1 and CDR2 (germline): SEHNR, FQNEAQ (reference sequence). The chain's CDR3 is CASPHRVCAYSNQPQHF. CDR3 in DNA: TGTGCCAGCCCCCATAGGGTATGTGCCTATAGCAATCAGCCCCAGCATTTT.

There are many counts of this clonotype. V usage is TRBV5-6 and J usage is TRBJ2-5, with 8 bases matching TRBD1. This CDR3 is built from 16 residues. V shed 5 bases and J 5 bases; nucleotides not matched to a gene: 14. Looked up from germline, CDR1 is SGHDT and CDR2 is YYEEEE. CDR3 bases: TGTGCCAGCAGTTCTCCTGACAGGGGCTTACGGGAGACCCAGTACTTC. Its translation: CASSSPDRGLRETQYF.

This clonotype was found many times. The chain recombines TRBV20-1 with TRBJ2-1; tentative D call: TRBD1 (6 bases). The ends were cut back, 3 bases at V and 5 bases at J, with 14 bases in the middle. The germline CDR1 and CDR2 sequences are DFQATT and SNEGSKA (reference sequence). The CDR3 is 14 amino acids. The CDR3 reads CSASRDKKNNEQFF. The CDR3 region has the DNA TGCAGTGCTAGCCGGGACAAAAAAAACAATGAGCAGTTCTTC.

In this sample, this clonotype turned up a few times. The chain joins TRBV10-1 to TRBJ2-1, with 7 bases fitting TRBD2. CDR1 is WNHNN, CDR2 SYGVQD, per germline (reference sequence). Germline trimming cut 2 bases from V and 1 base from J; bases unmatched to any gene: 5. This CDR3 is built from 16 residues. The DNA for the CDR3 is TGCGCCAGCAGTGAGGGGTCGGGGGGTTCCTACAATGAGCAGTTCTTC. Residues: CASSEGSGGSYNEQFF.

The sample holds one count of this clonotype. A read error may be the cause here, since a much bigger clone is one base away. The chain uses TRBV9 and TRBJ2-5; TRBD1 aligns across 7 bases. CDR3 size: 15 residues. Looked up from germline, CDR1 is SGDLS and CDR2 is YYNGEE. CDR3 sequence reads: CASSVETGNQETQNF. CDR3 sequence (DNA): TGTGCCAGCAGCGTCGAGACAGGGAACCAAGAGACCCAGAACTTC.

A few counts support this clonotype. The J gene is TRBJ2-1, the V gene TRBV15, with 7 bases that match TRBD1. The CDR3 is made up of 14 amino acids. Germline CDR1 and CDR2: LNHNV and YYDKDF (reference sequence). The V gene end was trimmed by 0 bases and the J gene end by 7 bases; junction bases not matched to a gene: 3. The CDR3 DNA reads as TGTGCCACCAGCAGAGAAGGGGGCGGAAATGAGCAGTTCTTC. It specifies CATSREGGGNEQFF.

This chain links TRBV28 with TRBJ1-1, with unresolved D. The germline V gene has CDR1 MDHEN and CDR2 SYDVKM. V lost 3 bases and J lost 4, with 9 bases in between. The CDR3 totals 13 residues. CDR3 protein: CASSLTVTTEAFF. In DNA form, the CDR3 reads TGTGCCAGCAGTTTGACGGTTACCACTGAAGCTTTCTTT.

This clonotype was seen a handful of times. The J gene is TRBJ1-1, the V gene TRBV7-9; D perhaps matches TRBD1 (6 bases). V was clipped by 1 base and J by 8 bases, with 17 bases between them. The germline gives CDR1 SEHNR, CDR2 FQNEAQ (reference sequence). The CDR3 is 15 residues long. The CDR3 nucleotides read TGTGCCAGCAGCTTAGTTAGGGGGGCGAACAGGGAAGCTTTCTTT. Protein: CASSLVRGANREAFF. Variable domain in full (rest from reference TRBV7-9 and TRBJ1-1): DTGVSQNPRHKITKRGQNVTFRCDPISEHNRLYWYRQTLGQGPEFLTYFQNEAQLEKSRLLSDRFSAERPKGSFSTLEIQRTEQGDSAMYLCASSLVRGANREAFFGQGTRLTVV.

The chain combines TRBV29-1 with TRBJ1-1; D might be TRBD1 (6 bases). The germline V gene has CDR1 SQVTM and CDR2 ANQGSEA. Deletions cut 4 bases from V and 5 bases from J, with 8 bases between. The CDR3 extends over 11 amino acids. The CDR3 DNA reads TGCAGCGTTGTAGGGGGTACTGAAGCTTTCTTT. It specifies CSVVGGTEAFF.

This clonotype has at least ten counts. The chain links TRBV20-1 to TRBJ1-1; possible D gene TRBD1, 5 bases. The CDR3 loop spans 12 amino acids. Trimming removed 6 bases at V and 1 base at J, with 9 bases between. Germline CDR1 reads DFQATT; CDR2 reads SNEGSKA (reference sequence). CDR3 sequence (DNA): TGCAGTGCGCCCGGGGGGAACACTGAAGCTTTCTTT. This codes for CSAPGGNTEAFF.

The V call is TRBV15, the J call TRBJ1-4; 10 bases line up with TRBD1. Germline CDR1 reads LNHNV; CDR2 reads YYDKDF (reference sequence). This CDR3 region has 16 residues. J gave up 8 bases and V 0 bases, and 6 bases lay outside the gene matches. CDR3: CATSRDWDRGDEKLFF. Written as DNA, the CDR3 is TGTGCCACCAGCAGAGACTGGGACAGGGGTGACGAAAAACTGTTTTTT.

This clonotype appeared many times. CDR3: CASSYWQGSLNTEAFF. The CDR3 coding sequence is TGTGCCAGCAGTTACTGGCAGGGGTCCTTGAACACTGAAGCTTTCTTT. The V call is TRBV6-5, the J call TRBJ1-1, with D possibly being TRBD1 (6 bases). This CDR3 contains 16 residues. The V gene lost 1 base and the J gene lost 0 bases, with 12 bases spanning the gap. Per germline, CDR1 MNHEY and CDR2 SVGAGI.

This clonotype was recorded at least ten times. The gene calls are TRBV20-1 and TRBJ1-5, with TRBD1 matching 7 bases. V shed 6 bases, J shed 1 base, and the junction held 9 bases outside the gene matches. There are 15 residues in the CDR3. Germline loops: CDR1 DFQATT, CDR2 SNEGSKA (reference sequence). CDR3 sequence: CSAQSGTASNQPQHF. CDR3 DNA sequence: TGCAGTGCGCAGAGTGGGACAGCCAGCAATCAGCCCCAGCATTTT.

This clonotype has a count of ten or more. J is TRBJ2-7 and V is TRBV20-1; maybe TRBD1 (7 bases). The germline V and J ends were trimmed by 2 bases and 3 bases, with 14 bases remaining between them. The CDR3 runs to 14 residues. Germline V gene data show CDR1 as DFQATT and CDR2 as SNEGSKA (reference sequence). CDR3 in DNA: TGCAGTGCTAGACCCTACAGGGGACTCTACGAGCAGTACTTC. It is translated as CSARPYRGLYEQYF.